Below are 29 T cell receptor beta chains sequenced from a single sample in a study of Ad26.COV2.S vaccination and SARS-CoV-2 variants. The data were produced by immunoSEQ multiplex PCR, yet TCRdb's version contains in-frame clones alone and is incomplete. Of 240,000 or so clones listed, approximately 90% are singletons. Treatment defined: 15 to 20 received Ad26.COV2.S at low or high dose, single or two shots; 5 received placebo; per-sample allocation not given. The samples date from day 63 after the first vaccine or placebo injection. The sequenced sample was peripheral blood, obtained in a trial of Ad26.COV2.S vaccine versus placebo. The source of these receptors is a person between 18 and 59 years old who received the Ad26.COV2.S COVID-19 vaccine or a placebo.

Only one count was recorded for this clone. The chain carries TRBV9 and TRBJ2-1; maybe TRBD2 (6 bases). Trimming took 3 bases from V and 4 from J, leaving 17 bases between them. CDR3 size: 16 residues. Germline lookup yields CDR1 SGDLS and CDR2 YYNGEE. This chain's CDR3 is CASSARGLALYNEQFF. DNA of the CDR3: TGTGCCAGCAGCGCCCGGGGCCTAGCGCTGTACAATGAGCAGTTCTTC.

V is TRBV5-4 and J is TRBJ1-2; D not certain. The CDR3 covers 14 residues. The V gene lost 0 bases and the J gene lost 4 bases, with 10 bases spanning the gap. Germline loops: CDR1 SGHNT, CDR2 YYREEE (reference sequence). In DNA form, the CDR3 reads TGTGCCAGCAGCTTGGGACGGTTAACCTATGGCTACACCTTC. Residues: CASSLGRLTYGYTF.

The J gene is TRBJ2-1, the V gene TRBV25-1; D is possibly TRBD1 (5 bases). V was cut by 3 bases and J by 7 bases, with 10 bases left in between. This CDR3 is built from 13 residues. Looked up from germline, CDR1 is MGHDK and CDR2 is SYGVNS. For the CDR3, the DNA is TGTGCCAGCAGTGACCTGACAGAAAATGAGCAGTTCTTC. It encodes CASSDLTENEQFF.

The chain is built from TRBV11-3 and TRBJ2-7; perhaps TRBD2 as D (6 bases). V was trimmed by 5 bases and J by 6 bases, leaving 17 bases between them. The CDR3 totals 14 residues. Germline values: CDR1 SGHNT, CDR2 YENEEA. This CDR3 reads CASSPANGRREQYF. The CDR3 DNA reads as TGTGCCAGCAGCCCCGCGAATGGGAGGCGCGAGCAGTACTTC.

This rearrangement joins TRBV4-3 to TRBJ1-2; TRBD1 might be the D (5 bases). V lost 0 bases and J 4 bases, leaving 12 bases between the germline ends. CDR1 and CDR2 from the germline V gene are LGHNA and YSLEER. The CDR3 is 15 amino acids. This chain's CDR3 is CASSQDRGLAYGYTF. The CDR3 DNA sequence: TGCGCCAGCAGCCAAGATAGGGGTTTGGCCTATGGCTACACCTTC.

This clone has just one count. J is TRBJ1-4 and V is TRBV6-5; 9 positions match TRBD1. CDR1 and CDR2 from the germline V gene are MNHEY and SVGAGI. The CDR3 is 14 residues long. Trimming removed 6 bases from V and 7 bases from J; junction bases left unmatched: 6. CDR3 sequence reads: CASRPGQGFEKLFF. CDR3 DNA: TGTGCCAGCAGACCCGGACAGGGGTTTGAAAAACTGTTTTTT.

The V gene is TRBV28, the J gene TRBJ2-7; D ambiguous. Trimming cost V 2 bases and J 2 bases, with 7 bases left between them. From germline, CDR1 is MDHEN and CDR2 SYDVKM. The CDR3 contains 13 residues. The CDR3 nucleotides are TGTGCCAGCAGTTTAAACGGCCCCTACGAGCAGTACTTC. It yields the protein CASSLNGPYEQYF.

The rearrangement uses TRBV12-2 and TRBJ2-3; the table assigns TRBD2, which was not confirmed against the DNA. TRBV12-2 is a pseudogene locus. The CDR3 has 19 residues. For the CDR3, the DNA is TGTGCAAGTCGCTTAGAAGATTGCCTAGGCCCCTCTAGCACAGATACGCAGTATTTT. This codes for CASRLEDCLGPSSTDTQYF.

V and J are TRBV7-8 and TRBJ2-7; no clear D gene. Germline lookup yields CDR1 SGHVS and CDR2 FQNEAQ. This CDR3 is 14 amino acids long. V shed 5 bases and J shed 2 bases, with 13 bases lying between them. The CDR3 loop reads CASSPLGVAYEQYF. CDR3 coding DNA: TGTGCCAGCAGCCCCCTTGGGGTTGCCTACGAGCAGTACTTC.

The V gene is TRBV7-2, the J gene TRBJ1-1; 10 bases agree with TRBD1. CDR3 length equals 15 residues. Trimming at V came to 5 bases and at J to 2 bases, leaving 5 bases not matched to a gene. Per germline, CDR1 SGHTA and CDR2 FQGNSA. The CDR3 here is CASSRTGGLNTEAFF. The CDR3 bases are TGTGCCAGCAGCCGGACAGGGGGTCTAAACACTGAAGCTTTCTTT. The full variable domain, in which reference TRBV7-2 and TRBJ1-1 provide the parts outside the CDR3, is GAGVSQSPSNKVTEKGKDVELRCDPISGHTALYWYRQSLGQGLEFLIYFQGNSAPDKSGLPSDRFSAERTGGSVSTLTIQRTQQEDSAVYLCASSRTGGLNTEAFFGQGTRLTVV.

This chain connects TRBV27 to TRBJ2-2; no clear D gene. V was pared by 10 bases and J by 4 bases, with 13 bases between. CDR3 length: 13 amino acids. The germline gives CDR1 MNHEY, CDR2 SMNVEV (reference sequence). CDR3 in DNA: TGTGCCACCTTCCGGGCCTTCACCGGGGAGCTGTTTTTT. Its protein is CATFRAFTGELFF.

The rearrangement uses TRBV11-2 and TRBJ1-1; no reliable D call. Trimming left V 5 bases short and J 0 bases short, with 22 bases between. Germline lookup yields CDR1 SGHAT and CDR2 FQNNGV. The CDR3 sequence is 18 residues long. DNA of the CDR3: TGTGCCAGCAGCCCCTCGGCTTTGGCCACTAGCATGAACACTGAAGCTTTCTTT. Protein sequence: CASSPSALATSMNTEAFF.

The V and J genes are TRBV19 and TRBJ1-6, with 7 bases fitting TRBD1. From germline, CDR1 is LNHDA and CDR2 SQIVND (reference sequence). With V trimmed by 3 bases and J by 0 bases, 8 bases remained unmatched. This CDR3 comprises 18 residues. The CDR3 DNA reads TGTGCCAGTAGTATCCAAGGACAGGCGGGCTCCTATAATTCACCCCTCCACTTT. Translated: CASSIQGQAGSYNSPLHF.

The chain joins TRBV7-2 to TRBJ2-1, with 16 nucleotides matching TRBD2. Per germline, CDR1 SGHTA and CDR2 FQGNSA. This CDR3 region has 17 residues. The ends lost 4 bases at V and 10 bases at J; junction bases unmatched: 10. For the CDR3, the DNA is TGTGCCAGCAGCTCGCCCGGGACTAGCGGGAGGGCCTGGGAGCAGTTCTTC. It encodes CASSSPGTSGRAWEQFF.

This clone was observed a handful of times. This rearrangement joins TRBV15 to TRBJ2-3, with unresolved D. Germline V CDR1 and CDR2: LNHNV, YYDKDF (reference sequence). The CDR3 totals 14 residues. Trimming cost V 0 bases and J 2 bases, with 6 bases left between them. The CDR3 loop reads CATSRDLNTDTQYF. In nucleotides, the CDR3 is TGTGCCACCAGCAGAGATCTGAACACAGATACGCAGTATTTT.

The V and J genes are TRBV4-2 and TRBJ2-1; weak D call: TRBD1 (5 bases). The CDR3 runs 18 residues. The germline gives CDR1 LGHNA, CDR2 YNFKEQ. The ends were cut back, 1 base at V and 1 base at J, with 17 bases in the middle. Here the CDR3 reads CASSQGLGHPTSYNEQFF. Here the CDR3 DNA reads TGTGCCAGCAGCCAAGGGCTGGGGCACCCAACTTCCTACAATGAGCAGTTCTTC.

The CDR3 loop is CASSLAVREETQYF. The CDR3 DNA follows: TGCGCCAGCAGCTTGGCCGTCAGGGAAGAGACCCAGTACTTC. The V gene is TRBV5-1, the J gene TRBJ2-5; weak D call: TRBD1 (5 bases). CDR1 is SGHRS and CDR2 is YFSETQ in the germline V gene. This CDR3 is 14 amino acids long. V gave up 0 bases and J gave up 3 bases, with 9 bases separating them.

The chain carries TRBV5-4 and TRBJ1-1; maybe TRBD1 (5 bases). Germline V CDR1 and CDR2: SGHNT, YYREEE (reference sequence). Deletions cut 4 bases from V and 1 base from J, with 11 bases between. The CDR3 is 14 amino acids. CDR3 sequence: CASSQTGANTEAFF. The CDR3, as DNA: TGTGCCAGCAGCCAAACAGGAGCGAACACTGAAGCTTTCTTT.

The chain recombines TRBV30 with TRBJ1-6; D may be TRBD1 (6 bases). The V end lost 3 bases, the J end lost 6 bases, and 15 bases lay between the germline ends. Per the germline V gene, CDR1 is GTSNPN and CDR2 is SVGIG (reference sequence). This CDR3 has 15 residues. CDR3 amino acids: CAWRKTGNVNSPLHF. CDR3 DNA sequence: TGTGCCTGGAGAAAAACAGGGAACGTTAATTCACCCCTCCACTTT.

The CDR3 DNA reads as TGTGCCAGCAGCTTATACACAGGGGGCAACGAGCAGTACTTC. It translates to CASSLYTGGNEQYF. The rearrangement uses TRBV11-1 and TRBJ2-7, with 9 nucleotides matching TRBD1. V was pared by 2 bases and J by 5 bases, with 4 bases of the junction left unmatched. The germline CDR1 and CDR2 sequences are SGHAT and FQDESV (reference sequence). The CDR3 length is 14 residues.

The rearrangement links TRBV28 to TRBJ1-6; D may be TRBD1 (5 bases). This CDR3 is 16 amino acids long. The V and J ends lost 4 bases and 0 bases respectively, with 10 bases between them. The germline gives CDR1 MDHEN, CDR2 SYDVKM. CDR3 loop: CASSSLDSSYNSPLHF. The CDR3 DNA reads TGTGCCAGCAGTTCCCTCGACAGCTCCTATAATTCACCCCTCCACTTT.

This chain uses TRBV6-6 with TRBJ1-5; 10 bases align to TRBD1. This CDR3 is 15 amino acids long. V was pared by 5 bases and J by 2 bases, with 3 bases of the junction left unmatched. CDR1 is MNHNY and CDR2 is SVGAGI in the germline V gene (reference sequence). The CDR3 region is CASSDGTGGNQPQHF. The CDR3 bases are TGTGCCAGCAGTGACGGGACAGGGGGCAATCAGCCCCAGCATTTT.

The V and J genes are TRBV5-5 and TRBJ2-2; 7 bases align to TRBD1. Germline V lookup: CDR1 SGHKS, CDR2 YYEKEE (reference sequence). This CDR3 is 16 amino acids long. The trim removed 2 bases at V and 1 base at J, leaving 5 bases unmatched. In DNA, the CDR3 is TGTGCCAGCAGCTTCGACAGGGTTGGGAACACCGGGGAGCTGTTTTTT. Amino acids: CASSFDRVGNTGELFF.

The rearrangement links TRBV6-5 to TRBJ2-4; TRBD1 might be the D (6 bases). With 4 bases removed from V and 3 bases from J, the gap between germline ends came to 16 bases. Germline loops: CDR1 MNHEY, CDR2 SVGAGI. This CDR3 spans 16 amino acids. DNA of the CDR3: TGTGCCAGCAGTTTATCCACAGGGATGGGCAAAAACATTCAGTACTTC. Protein sequence: CASSLSTGMGKNIQYF.

This chain connects TRBV10-3 to TRBJ2-2; no clear D gene. The germline gives CDR1 ENHRY, CDR2 SYGVKD. The CDR3 length is 12 residues. V was clipped by 3 bases and J by 5 bases, with 4 bases between them. CDR3 nucleotides: TGTGCCATCAGTGAAGTGACCGGGGAGCTGTTTTTT. This gives the protein CAISEVTGELFF.

This clone has a single count. The gene calls are TRBV3-1 (or the pseudogene TRBV3-2) and TRBJ2-7; D is perhaps TRBD1 (6 bases). CDR1 and CDR2 (germline): LGHDT, YNNKEL (reference sequence). This CDR3 spans 14 amino acids. The V gene lost 1 base and the J gene lost 3 bases, with 10 bases spanning the gap. CDR3 nucleotides: TGTGCCAGCAGCCAAGTAGTAGGGGGCTACGAGCAGTACTTC. Amino acid sequence: CASSQVVGGYEQYF.

This chain uses TRBV4-2 with TRBJ2-3, with 10 bases aligning to TRBD2. The CDR3 contains 16 residues. The ends lost 0 bases at V and 4 bases at J; junction bases unmatched: 4. The germline gives CDR1 LGHNA, CDR2 YNFKEQ. Here the CDR3 reads CASSQDASGGADTQYF. The CDR3 DNA is TGTGCCAGCAGCCAAGATGCTAGCGGGGGTGCAGATACGCAGTATTTT.

The chain is built from TRBV4-1 and TRBJ1-4, with no clear D. The CDR3 is 14 residues long. The V end was cut by 7 bases, the J end by 8 bases, with 17 bases between. The germline V gene has CDR1 MGHRA and CDR2 YSYEKL. As DNA, the CDR3 is TGCGCCAGCACTCCATTATGGGTAGGGGAAAAACTGTTTTTT. It yields the protein CASTPLWVGEKLFF.

The chain employs TRBV2 and TRBJ2-1; 11 bases fit TRBD2. Germline V gene sequence: CDR1 SNHLY, CDR2 FYNNEI. This CDR3 region has 14 residues. Trimming took 7 bases from V and 7 from J; bases not matched to a gene: 6. For the CDR3, the DNA is TGTGCCAGCATGCCGACTAGCGGGGCAAATGAGCAGTTCTTC. Translating it yields CASMPTSGANEQFF.